This T cell receptor (beta chain) was identified in a study of response to subunit inactivated influenza vaccine. Findings and caveats of the study: T cells newly recruited by each seasonal influenza vaccination are few, the authors suggested.

Notes on this clonotype: What it binds is not known.

This CDR3 contains 16 residues. The V and J ends lost 4 bases and 8 bases respectively, with 21 bases between them. Germline V gene sequence: CDR1 MNHEY, CDR2 SVGAGI. TCRdb independently ran MiXCR on the RT-PCR reads; one entry per CDR3 protein. This table holds approximately 520,000 distinct CDR3 sequences, about 15% found once. The TCR was taken from a man between 50 and 75 years old who received an inactivated influenza vaccine. V and J are TRBV6-5 and TRBJ2-1; maybe TRBD2 (6 bases). Material: CD4+ T cells sorted from PBMCs, obtained roughly 24 months after vaccination. CDR3 loop: CASSSQLSGAMDEQFF. The CDR3 nucleotides read TGTGCCAGCAGTTCCCAACTTAGCGGCGCCATGGATGAGCAGTTCTTC.